This T cell receptor (beta chain) originates from a study of cytomegalovirus exposure and HLA in healthy donors. Germline V lookup: CDR1 MNHNS, CDR2 SASEGT. The ends were cut back, 5 bases at V and 0 bases at J, with 8 bases in the middle. The CDR3 loop spans 13 amino acids. It was with 60 Vbeta and 13 Jbeta primers that the PCR ran. TCRdb keeps only in-frame clones here, not all; method: immunoSEQ multiplex PCR. The repertoire holds roughly 200,000 clones, with less than 80% as singletons. The rearrangement uses TRBV6-1 and TRBJ2-7; the D is unclear. Sample: PBMCs. The sequence came from a woman aged 40 to 50 in good health and CMV-seronegative. The CDR3 loop is CASSLEDSYEQYF. The CDR3 nucleotides are TGTGCCAGCAGTCTTGAGGACTCCTACGAGCAGTACTTC.